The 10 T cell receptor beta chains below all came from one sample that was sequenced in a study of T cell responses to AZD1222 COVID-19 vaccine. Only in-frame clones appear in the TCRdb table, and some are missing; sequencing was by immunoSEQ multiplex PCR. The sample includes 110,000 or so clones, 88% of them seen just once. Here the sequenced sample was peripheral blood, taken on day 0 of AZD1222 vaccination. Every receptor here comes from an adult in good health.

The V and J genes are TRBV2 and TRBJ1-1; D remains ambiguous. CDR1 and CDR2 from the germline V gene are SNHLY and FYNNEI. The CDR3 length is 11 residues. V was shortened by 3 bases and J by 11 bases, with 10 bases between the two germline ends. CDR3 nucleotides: TGTGCCAGCAGTGAGGAGCAAAAGGCTTTCTTT. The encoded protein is CASSEEQKAFF. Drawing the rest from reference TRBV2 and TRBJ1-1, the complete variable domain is EPEVTQTPSHQVTQMGQEVILRCVPISNHLYFYWYRQILGQKVEFLVSFYNNEISEKSEIFDDQFSVERPDGSNFTLKIRSTKLEDSAMYFCASSEEQKAFFGQGTRLTVV.

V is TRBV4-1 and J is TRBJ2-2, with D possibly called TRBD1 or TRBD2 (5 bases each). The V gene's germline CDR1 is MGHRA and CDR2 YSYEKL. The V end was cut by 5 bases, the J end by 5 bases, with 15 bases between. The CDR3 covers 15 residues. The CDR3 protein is CASSEGPRFTGELFF. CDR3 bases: TGCGCCAGCAGCGAGGGGCCTAGGTTTACCGGGGAGCTGTTTTTT.

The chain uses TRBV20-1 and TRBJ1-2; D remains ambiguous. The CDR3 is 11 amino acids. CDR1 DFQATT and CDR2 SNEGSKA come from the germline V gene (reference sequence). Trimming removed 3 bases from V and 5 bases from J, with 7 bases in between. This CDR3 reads CSARLGYGYTF. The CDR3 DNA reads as TGCAGTGCTAGGCTAGGGTATGGCTACACCTTC.

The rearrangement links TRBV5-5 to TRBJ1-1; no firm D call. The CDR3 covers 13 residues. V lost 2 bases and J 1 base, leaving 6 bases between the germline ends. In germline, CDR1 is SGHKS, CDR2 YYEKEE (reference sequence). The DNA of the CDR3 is TGTGCCAGCAGCTTCGTCAAGAACACTGAAGCTTTCTTT. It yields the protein CASSFVKNTEAFF. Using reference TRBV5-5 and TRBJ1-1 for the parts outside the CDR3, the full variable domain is DAGVTQSPTHLIKTRGQQVTLRCSPISGHKSVSWYQQVLGQGPQFIFQYYEKEERGRGNFPDRFSARQFPNYSSELNVNALLLGDSALYLCASSFVKNTEAFFGQGTRLTVV.

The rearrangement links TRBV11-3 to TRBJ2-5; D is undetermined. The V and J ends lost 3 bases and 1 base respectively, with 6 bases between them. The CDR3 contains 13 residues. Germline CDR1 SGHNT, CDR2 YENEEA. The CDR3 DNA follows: TGTGCCAGCAGCTTTTCCCGCCAAGAGACCCAGTACTTC. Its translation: CASSFSRQETQYF.

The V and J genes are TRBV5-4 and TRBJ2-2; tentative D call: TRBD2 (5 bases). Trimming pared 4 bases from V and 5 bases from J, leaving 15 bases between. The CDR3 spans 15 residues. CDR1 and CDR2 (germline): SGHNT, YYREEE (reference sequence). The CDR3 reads CASSRSAGETGELFF. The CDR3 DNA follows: TGTGCCAGCAGCCGTTCGGCGGGCGAGACCGGGGAGCTGTTTTTT.

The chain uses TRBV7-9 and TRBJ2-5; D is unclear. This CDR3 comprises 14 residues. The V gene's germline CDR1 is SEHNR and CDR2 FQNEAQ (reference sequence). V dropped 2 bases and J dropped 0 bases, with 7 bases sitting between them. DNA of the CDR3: TGTGCCAGCAGCTTACTGGCTAACCAAGAGACCCAGTACTTC. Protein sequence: CASSLLANQETQYF.

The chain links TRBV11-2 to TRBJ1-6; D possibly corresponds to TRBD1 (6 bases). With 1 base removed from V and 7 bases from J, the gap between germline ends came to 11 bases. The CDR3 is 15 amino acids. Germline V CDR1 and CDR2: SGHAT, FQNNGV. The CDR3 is CASSLGAGANSPLHF. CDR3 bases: TGTGCCAGCAGCTTAGGAGCAGGGGCCAATTCACCCCTCCACTTT.

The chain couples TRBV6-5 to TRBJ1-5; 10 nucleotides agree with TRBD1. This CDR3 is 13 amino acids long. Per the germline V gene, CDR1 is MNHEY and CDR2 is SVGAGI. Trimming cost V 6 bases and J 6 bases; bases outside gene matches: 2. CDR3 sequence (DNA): TGTGCCAGCAGCCGACAGGGGGCTCAGCCCCAGCATTTT. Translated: CASSRQGAQPQHF.

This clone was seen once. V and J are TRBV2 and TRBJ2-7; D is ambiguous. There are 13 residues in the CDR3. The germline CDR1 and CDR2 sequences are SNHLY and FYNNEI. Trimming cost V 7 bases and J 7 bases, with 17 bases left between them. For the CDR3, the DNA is TGTGCCAGCAATAGAGGACCTGGATTAGAGCAGTACTTC. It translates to CASNRGPGLEQYF. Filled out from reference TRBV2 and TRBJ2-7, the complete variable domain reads EPEVTQTPSHQVTQMGQEVILRCVPISNHLYFYWYRQILGQKVEFLVSFYNNEISEKSEIFDDQFSVERPDGSNFTLKIRSTKLEDSAMYFCASNRGPGLEQYFGPGTRLTVT.